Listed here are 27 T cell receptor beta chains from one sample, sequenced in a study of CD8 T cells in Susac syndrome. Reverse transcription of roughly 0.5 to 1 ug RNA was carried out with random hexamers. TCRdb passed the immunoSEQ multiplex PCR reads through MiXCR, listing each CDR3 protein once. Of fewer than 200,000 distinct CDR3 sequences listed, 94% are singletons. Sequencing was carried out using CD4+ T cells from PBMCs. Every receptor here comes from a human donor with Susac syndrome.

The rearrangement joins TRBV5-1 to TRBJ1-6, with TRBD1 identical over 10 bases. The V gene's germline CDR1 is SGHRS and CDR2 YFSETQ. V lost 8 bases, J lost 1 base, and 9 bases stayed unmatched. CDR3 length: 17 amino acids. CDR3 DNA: TGCGCCAGTCGGGACAGGGGAATAAGATCCTATAATTCACCCCTCCACTTT. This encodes CASRDRGIRSYNSPLHF.

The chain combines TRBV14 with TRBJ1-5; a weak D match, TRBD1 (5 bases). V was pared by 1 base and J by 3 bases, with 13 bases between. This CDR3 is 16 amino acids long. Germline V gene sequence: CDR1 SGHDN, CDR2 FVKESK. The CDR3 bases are TGTGCCAGCAGCCAAGCTTCGGGACGGTTCAATCAGCCCCAGCATTTT. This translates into CASSQASGRFNQPQHF.

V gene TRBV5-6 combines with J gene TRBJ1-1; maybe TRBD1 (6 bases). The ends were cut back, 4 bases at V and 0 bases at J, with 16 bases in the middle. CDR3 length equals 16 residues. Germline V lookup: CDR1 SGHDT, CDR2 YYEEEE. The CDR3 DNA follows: TGTGCCAGCAGCCTTGATCAGGGGACCATGAACACTGAAGCTTTCTTT. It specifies CASSLDQGTMNTEAFF.

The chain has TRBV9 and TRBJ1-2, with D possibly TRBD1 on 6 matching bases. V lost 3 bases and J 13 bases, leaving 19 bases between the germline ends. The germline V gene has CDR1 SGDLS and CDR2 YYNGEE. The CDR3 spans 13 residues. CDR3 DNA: TGTGCCAGCAGCGAGACAGGTCTCGCATTTCTCACCTTC. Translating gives CASSETGLAFLTF. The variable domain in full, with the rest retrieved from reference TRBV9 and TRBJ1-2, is DSGVTQTPKHLITATGQRVTLRCSPRSGDLSVYWYQQSLDQGLQFLIQYYNGEERAKGNILERFSAQQFPDLHSELNLSSLELGDSALYFCASSETGLAFLTFGSGTRLTVV.

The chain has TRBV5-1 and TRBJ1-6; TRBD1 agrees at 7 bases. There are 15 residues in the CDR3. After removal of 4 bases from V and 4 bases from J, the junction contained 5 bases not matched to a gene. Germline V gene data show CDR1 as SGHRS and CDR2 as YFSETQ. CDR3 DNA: TGCGCCAGCAGCGTACAGGGGCCATATAATTCACCCCTCCACTTT. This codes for CASSVQGPYNSPLHF.

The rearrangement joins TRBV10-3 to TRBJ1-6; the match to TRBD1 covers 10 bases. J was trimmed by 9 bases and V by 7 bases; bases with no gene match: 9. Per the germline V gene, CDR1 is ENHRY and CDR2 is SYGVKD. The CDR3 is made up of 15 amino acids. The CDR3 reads CAIKAGTGDGSPLHF. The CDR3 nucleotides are TGTGCCATCAAGGCCGGGACAGGGGACGGTTCACCCCTCCACTTT.

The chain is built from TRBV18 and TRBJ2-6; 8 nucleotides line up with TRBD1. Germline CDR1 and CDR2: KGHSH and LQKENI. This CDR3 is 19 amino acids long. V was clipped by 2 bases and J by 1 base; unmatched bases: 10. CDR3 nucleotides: TGTGCCAGCTCACCAAAGGACAGGGAATACCTTTCTGGGGCCAACGTCCTGACTTTC. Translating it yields CASSPKDREYLSGANVLTF.

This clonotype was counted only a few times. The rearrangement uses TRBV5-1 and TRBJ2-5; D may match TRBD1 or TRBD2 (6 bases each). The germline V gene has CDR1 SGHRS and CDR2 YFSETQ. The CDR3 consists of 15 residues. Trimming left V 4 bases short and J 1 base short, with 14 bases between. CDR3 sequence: CASSRGFSGQETQYF. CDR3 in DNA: TGCGCCAGCAGCAGGGGGTTTAGCGGCCAAGAGACCCAGTACTTC.

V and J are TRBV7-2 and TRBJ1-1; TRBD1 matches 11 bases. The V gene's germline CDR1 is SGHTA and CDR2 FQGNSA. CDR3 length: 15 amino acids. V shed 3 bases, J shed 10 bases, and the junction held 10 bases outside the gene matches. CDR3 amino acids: CASSFKGGQGGRAFF. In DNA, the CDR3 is TGTGCCAGCAGCTTTAAGGGGGGACAGGGGGGAAGAGCTTTCTTT.

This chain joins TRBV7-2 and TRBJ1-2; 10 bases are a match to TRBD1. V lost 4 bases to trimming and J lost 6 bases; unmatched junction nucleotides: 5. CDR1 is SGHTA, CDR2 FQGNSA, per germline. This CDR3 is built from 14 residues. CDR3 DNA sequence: TGTGCCAGCAGCTGGACCGGGACAGGGGATGGCTACACCTTC. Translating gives CASSWTGTGDGYTF.

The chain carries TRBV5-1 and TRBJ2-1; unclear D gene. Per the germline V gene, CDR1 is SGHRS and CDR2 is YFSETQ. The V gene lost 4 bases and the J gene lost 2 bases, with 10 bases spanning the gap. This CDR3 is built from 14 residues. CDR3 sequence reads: CASSIAPTYNEQFF. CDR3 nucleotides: TGCGCCAGCAGCATCGCGCCTACCTACAATGAGCAGTTCTTC.

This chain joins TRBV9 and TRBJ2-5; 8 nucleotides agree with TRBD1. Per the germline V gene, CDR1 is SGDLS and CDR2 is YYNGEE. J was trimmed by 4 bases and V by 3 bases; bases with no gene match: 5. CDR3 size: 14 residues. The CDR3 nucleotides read TGTGCCAGCAGCGGACGGACAGGGCGAGAGACCCAGTACTTC. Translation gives CASSGRTGRETQYF.

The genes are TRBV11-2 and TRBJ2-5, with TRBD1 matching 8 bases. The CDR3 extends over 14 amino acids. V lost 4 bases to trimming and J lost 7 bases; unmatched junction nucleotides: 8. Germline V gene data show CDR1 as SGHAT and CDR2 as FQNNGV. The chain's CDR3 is CASSSTTGVGTQYF. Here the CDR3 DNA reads TGTGCCAGCAGCTCCACGACAGGGGTGGGGACCCAGTACTTC.

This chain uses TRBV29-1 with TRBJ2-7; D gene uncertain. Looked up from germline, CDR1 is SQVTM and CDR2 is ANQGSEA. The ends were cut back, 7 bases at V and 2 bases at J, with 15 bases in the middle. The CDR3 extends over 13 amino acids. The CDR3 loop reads CSAQGSRPYEQYF. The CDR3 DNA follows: TGCAGCGCCCAAGGGTCCAGACCCTACGAGCAGTACTTC.

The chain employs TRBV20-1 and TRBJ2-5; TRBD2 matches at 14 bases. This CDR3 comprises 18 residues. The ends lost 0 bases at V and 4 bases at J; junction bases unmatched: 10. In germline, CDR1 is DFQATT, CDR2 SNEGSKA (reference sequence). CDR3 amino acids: CSARDPRLAGGFVETQYF. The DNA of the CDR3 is TGCAGTGCTAGAGATCCACGACTAGCGGGGGGGTTCGTAGAGACCCAGTACTTC.

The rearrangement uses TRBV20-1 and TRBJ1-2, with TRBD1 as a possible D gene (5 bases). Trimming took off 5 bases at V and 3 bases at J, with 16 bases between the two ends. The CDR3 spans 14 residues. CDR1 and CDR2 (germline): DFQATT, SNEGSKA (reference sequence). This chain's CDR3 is CSALPGMGDYGYTF. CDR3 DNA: TGCAGTGCTTTGCCAGGAATGGGGGACTATGGCTACACCTTC.

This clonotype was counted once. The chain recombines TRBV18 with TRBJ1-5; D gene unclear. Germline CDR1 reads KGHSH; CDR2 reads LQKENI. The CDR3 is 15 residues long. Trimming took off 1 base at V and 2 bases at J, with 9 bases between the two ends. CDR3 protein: CASSPRGPGNQPQHF. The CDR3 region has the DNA TGTGCCAGCTCACCACGTGGGCCTGGCAATCAGCCCCAGCATTTT. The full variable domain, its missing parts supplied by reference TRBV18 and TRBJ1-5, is NAGVMQNPRHLVRRRGQEARLRCSPMKGHSHVYWYRQLPEEGLKFMVYLQKENIIDESGMPKERFSAEFPKEGPSILRIQQVVRGDSAAYFCASSPRGPGNQPQHFGDGTRLSIL.

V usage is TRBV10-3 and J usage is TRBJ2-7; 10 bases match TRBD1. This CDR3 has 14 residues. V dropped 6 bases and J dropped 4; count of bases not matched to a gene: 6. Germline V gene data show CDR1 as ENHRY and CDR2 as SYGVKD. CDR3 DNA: TGTGCCATCAGCCCGGGACAGGGGATGTACGAGCAGTACTTC. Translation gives CAISPGQGMYEQYF.

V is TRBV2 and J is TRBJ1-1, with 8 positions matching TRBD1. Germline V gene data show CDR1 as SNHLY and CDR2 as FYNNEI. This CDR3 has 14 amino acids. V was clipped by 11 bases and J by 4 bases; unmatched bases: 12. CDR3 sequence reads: CAGQTGAGGTEAFF. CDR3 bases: TGTGCCGGACAGACAGGGGCGGGTGGCACTGAAGCTTTCTTT.

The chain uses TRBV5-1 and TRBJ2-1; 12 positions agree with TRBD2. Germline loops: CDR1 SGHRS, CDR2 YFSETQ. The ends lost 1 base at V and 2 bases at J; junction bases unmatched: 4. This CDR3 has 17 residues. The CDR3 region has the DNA TGCGCCAGCAGCTTGCCTAGCGGGGGGGGAGCCTACAATGAGCAGTTCTTC. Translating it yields CASSLPSGGGAYNEQFF. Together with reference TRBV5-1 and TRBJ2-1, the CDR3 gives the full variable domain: KAGVTQTPRYLIKTRGQQVTLSCSPISGHRSVSWYQQTPGQGLQFLFEYFSETQRNKGNFPGRFSGRQFSNSRSEMNVSTLELGDSALYLCASSLPSGGGAYNEQFFGPGTRLTVL.

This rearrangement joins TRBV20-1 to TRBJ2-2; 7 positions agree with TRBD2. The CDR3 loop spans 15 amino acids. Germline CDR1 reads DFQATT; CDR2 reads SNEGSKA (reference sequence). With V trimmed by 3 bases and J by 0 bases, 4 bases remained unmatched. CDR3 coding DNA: TGCAGTGCTAGGCCAGCGGGGTCGAACACCGGGGAGCTGTTTTTT. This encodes CSARPAGSNTGELFF.

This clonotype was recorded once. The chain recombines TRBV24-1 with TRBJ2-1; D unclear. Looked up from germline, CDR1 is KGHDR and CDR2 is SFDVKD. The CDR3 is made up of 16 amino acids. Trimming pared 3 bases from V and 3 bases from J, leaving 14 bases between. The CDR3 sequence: CATSDAGGPNYNEQFF. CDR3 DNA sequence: TGTGCCACCAGTGATGCCGGCGGCCCGAACTACAATGAGCAGTTCTTC.

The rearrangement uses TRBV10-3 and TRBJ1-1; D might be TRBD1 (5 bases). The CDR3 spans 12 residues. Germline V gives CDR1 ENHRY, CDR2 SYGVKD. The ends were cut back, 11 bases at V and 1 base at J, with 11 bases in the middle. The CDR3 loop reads CAARDGNTEAFF. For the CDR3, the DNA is TGTGCCGCACGGGACGGGAACACTGAAGCTTTCTTT.

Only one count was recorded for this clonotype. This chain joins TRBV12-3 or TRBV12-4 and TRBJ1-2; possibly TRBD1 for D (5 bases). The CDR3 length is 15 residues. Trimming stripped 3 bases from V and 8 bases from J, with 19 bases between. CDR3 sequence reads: CASSFSRQSIRGYTF. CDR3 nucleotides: TGTGCCAGCAGTTTTAGTAGACAGAGTATTAGGGGCTACACCTTC.

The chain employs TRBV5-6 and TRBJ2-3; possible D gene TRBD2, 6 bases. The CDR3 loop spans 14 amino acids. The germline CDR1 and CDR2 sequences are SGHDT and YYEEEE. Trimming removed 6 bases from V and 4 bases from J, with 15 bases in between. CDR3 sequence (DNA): TGTGCCAGCACCAGGCGGGGATCATCAGATACGCAGTATTTT. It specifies CASTRRGSSDTQYF.

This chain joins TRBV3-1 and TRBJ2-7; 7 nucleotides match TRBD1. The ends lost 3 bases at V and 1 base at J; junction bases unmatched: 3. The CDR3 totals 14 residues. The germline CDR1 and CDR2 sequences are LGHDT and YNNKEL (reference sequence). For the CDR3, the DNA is TGTGCCAGCAGCCATAGGGACAGTTCCTACGAGCAGTACTTC. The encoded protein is CASSHRDSSYEQYF.

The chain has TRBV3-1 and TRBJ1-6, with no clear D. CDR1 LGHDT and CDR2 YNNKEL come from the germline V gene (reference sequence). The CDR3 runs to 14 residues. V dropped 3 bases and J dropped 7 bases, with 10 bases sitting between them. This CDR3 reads CASSHGLRNSPLHF. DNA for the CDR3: TGTGCCAGCAGCCACGGACTGAGGAATTCACCCCTCCACTTT.